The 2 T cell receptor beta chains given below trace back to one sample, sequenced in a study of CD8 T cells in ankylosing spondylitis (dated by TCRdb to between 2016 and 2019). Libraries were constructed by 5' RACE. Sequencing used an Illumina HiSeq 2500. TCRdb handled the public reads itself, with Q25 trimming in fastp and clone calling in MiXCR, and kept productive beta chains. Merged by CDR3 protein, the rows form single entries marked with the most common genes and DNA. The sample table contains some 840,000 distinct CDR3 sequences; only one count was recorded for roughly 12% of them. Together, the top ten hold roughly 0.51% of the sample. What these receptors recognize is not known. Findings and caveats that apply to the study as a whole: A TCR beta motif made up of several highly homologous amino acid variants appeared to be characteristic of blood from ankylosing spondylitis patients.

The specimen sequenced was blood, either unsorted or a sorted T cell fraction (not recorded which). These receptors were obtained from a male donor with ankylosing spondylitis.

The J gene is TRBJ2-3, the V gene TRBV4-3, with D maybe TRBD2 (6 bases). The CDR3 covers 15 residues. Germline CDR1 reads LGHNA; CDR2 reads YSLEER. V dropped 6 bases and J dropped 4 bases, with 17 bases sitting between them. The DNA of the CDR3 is TGCGCCAGCAGTCTTGTCCAGCGGGCCTCAGATACGCAGTATTTT. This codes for CASSLVQRASDTQYF.

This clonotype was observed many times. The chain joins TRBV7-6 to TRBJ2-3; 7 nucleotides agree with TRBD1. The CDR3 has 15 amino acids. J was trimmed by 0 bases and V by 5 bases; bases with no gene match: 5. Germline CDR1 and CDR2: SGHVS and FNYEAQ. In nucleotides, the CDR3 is TGTGCCAGCAGCAAGACAGGGTCTAGCACAGATACGCAGTATTTT. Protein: CASSKTGSSTDTQYF.